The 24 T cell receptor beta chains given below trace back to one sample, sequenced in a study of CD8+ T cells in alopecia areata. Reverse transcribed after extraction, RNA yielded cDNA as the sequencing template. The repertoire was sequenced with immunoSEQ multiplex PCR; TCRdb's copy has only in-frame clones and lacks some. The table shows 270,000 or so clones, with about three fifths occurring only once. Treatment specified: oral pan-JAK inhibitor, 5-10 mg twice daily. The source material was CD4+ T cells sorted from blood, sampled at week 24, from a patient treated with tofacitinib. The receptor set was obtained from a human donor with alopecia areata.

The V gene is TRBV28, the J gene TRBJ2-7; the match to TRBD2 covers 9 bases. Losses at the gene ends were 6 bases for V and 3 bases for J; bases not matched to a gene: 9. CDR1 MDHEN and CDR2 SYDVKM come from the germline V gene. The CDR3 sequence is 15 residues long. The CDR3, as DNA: TGTGCCAGCAGCCCCGACCGCGGGGGGGTCTACGAGCAGTACTTC. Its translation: CASSPDRGGVYEQYF.

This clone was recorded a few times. CDR3 sequence reads: CASSLPSRINTEAFF. CDR3 coding DNA: TGTGCCAGCAGCTTACCTTCTCGGATTAACACTGAAGCTTTCTTT. The V and J genes are TRBV7-9 and TRBJ1-1; D ambiguous. This CDR3 contains 15 residues. Trimming cost V 2 bases and J 2 bases, with 12 bases left between them. From germline, CDR1 is SEHNR and CDR2 FQNEAQ (reference sequence). The full variable domain, its missing parts supplied by reference TRBV7-9 and TRBJ1-1, is DTGVSQNPRHKITKRGQNVTFRCDPISEHNRLYWYRQTLGQGPEFLTYFQNEAQLEKSRLLSDRFSAERPKGSFSTLEIQRTEQGDSAMYLCASSLPSRINTEAFFGQGTRLTVV.

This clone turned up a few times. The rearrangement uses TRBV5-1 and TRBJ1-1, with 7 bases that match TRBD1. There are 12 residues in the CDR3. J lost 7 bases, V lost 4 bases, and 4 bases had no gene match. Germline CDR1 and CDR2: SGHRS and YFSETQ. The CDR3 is CASSMTGLEAFF. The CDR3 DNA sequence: TGCGCCAGCAGCATGACAGGGCTTGAAGCTTTCTTT.

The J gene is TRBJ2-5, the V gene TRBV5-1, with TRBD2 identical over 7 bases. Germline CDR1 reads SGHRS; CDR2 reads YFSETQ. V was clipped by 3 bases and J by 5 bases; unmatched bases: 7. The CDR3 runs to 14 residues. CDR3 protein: CASSSGLDGETQYF. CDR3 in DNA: TGCGCCAGCAGCTCTGGACTAGATGGGGAGACCCAGTACTTC.

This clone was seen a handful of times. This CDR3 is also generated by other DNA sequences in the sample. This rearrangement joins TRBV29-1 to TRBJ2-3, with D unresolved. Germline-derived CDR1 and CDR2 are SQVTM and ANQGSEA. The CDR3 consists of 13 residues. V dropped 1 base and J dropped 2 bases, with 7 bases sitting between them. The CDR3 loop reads CSVEGKYTDTQYF. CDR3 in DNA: TGCAGCGTTGAAGGGAAGTACACAGATACGCAGTATTTT.

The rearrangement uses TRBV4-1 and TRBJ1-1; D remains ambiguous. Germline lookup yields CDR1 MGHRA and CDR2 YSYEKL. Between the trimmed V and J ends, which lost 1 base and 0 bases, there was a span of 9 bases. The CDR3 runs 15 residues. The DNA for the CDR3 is TGCGCCAGCAGCCAAGTAACACTCCTGAACACTGAAGCTTTCTTT. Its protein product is CASSQVTLLNTEAFF.

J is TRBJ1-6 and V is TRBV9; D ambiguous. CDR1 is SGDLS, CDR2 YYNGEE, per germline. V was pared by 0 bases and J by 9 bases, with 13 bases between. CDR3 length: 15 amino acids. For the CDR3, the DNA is TGTGCCAGCAGCGTAGACGAGGTTATGGCTTCACCCCTCCACTTT. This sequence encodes CASSVDEVMASPLHF.

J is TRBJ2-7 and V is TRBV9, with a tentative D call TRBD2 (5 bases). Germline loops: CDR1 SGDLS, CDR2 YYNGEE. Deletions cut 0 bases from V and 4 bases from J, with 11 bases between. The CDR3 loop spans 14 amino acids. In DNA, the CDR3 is TGTGCCAGCAGCGTAGCCTACCCGGGATACGAGCAGTACTTC. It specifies CASSVAYPGYEQYF.

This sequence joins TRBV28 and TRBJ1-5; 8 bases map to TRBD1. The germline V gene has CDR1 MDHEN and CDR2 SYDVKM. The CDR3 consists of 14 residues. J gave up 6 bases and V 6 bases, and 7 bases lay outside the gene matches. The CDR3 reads CASSAGGGGQPQHF. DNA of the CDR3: TGTGCCAGCAGCGCAGGGGGCGGGGGTCAGCCCCAGCATTTT.

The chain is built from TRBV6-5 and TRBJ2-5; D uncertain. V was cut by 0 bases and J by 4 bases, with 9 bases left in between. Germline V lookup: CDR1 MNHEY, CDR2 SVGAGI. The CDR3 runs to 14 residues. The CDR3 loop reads CASSYSWTGETQYF. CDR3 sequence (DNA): TGTGCCAGCAGTTACTCTTGGACCGGAGAGACCCAGTACTTC.

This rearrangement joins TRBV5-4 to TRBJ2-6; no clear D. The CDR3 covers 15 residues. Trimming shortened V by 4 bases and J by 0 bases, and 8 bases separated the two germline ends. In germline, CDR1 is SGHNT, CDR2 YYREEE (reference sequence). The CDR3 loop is CASSHASSGANVLTF. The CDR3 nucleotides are TGTGCCAGCAGCCACGCTAGCTCTGGGGCCAACGTCCTGACTTTC.

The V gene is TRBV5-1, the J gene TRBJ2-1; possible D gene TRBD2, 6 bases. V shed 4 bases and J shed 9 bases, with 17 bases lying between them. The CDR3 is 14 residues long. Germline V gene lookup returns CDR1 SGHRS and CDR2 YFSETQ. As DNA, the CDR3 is TGCGCCAGCAGCCCCGAGGGCAGGGAGGTTGAGCAGTTCTTC. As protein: CASSPEGREVEQFF.

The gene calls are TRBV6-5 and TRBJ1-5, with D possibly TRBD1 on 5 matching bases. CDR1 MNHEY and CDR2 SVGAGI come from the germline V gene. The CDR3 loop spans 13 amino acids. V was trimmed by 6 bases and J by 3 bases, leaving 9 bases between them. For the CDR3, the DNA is TGTGCCAGCAGCCCCGGGACCAATCAGCCCCAGCATTTT. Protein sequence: CASSPGTNQPQHF.

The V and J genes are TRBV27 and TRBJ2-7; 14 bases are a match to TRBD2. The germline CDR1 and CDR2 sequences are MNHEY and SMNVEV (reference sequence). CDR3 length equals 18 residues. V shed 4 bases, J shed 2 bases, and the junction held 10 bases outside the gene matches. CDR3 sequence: CASSSGTSGGYYTYEQYF. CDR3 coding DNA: TGTGCCAGCAGTTCCGGGACTAGCGGGGGCTACTATACCTACGAGCAGTACTTC.

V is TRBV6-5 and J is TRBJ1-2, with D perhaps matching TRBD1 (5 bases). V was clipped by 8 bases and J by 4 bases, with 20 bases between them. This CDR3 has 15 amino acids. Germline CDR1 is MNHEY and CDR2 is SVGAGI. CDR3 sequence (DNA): TGTGCCAGCTCTCTGGAGGGTGGGGGTACCTATGGCTACACCTTC. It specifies CASSLEGGGTYGYTF.

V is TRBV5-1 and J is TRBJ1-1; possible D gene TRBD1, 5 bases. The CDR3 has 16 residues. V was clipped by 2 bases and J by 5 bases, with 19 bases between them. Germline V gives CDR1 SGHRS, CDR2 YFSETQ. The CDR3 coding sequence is TGCGCCAGCAGCTTAACGGGGGTTCTAATAGGGACTGAAGCTTTCTTT. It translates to CASSLTGVLIGTEAFF.

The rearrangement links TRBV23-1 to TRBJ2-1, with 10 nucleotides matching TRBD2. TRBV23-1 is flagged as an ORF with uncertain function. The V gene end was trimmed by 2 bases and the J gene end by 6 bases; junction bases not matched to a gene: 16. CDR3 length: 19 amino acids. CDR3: CASSQNREHSGGLGNEQFF. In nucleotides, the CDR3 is TGCGCCAGCAGTCAAAACAGGGAACATAGCGGGGGGCTCGGCAATGAGCAGTTCTTC.

CDR3 sequence (DNA): TGTGCCAGCAGTTATGATCAGACAGCCGCCAAAAACATTCAGTACTTC. It specifies CASSYDQTAAKNIQYF. The chain carries TRBV6-5 and TRBJ2-4; a possible D gene is TRBD1 (5 bases). This CDR3 is built from 16 residues. The germline gives CDR1 MNHEY, CDR2 SVGAGI. Trimming removed 3 bases at V and 1 base at J, with 13 bases between.

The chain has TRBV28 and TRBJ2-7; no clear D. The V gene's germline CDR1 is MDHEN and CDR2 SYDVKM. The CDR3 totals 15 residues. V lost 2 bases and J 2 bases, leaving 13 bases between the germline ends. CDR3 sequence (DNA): TGTGCCAGCAGTTTAATTTCGGTCGATACCTACGAGCAGTACTTC. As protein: CASSLISVDTYEQYF. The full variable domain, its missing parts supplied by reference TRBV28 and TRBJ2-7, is DVKVTQSSRYLVKRTGEKVFLECVQDMDHENMFWYRQDPGLGLRLIYFSYDVKMKEKGDIPEGYSVSREKKERFSLILESASTNQTSMYLCASSLISVDTYEQYFGPGTRLTVT.

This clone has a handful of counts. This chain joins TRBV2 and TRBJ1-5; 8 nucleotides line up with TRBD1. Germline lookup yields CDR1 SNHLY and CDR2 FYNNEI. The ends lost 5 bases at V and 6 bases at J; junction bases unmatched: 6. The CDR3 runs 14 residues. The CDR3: CASSRGQVGQPQHF. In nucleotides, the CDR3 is TGTGCCAGCAGTAGGGGACAGGTCGGTCAGCCCCAGCATTTT.

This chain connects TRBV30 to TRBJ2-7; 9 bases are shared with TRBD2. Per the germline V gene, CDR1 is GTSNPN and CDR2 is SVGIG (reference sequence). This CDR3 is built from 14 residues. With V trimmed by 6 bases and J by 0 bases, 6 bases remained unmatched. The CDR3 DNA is TGTGCCTGCAGCGTAGCGGGGGCCTCCTACGAGCAGTACTTC. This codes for CACSVAGASYEQYF. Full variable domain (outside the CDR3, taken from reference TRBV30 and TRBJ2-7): SQTIHQWPATLVQPVGSPLSLECTVEGTSNPNLYWYRQAAGRGLQLLFYSVGIGQISSEVPQNLSASRPQDRQFILSSKKLLLSDSGFYLCACSVAGASYEQYFGPGTRLTVT.

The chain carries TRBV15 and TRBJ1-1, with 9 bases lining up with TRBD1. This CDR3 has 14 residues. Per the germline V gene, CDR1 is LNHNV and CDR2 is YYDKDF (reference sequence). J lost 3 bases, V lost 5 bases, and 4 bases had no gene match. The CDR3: CATSQRTGDTEAFF. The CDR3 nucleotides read TGTGCCACCAGCCAACGGACAGGGGACACTGAAGCTTTCTTT.

CDR3 sequence: CASRSGQGRETQYF. The CDR3, as DNA: TGCGCCAGCAGATCCGGACAGGGTAGGGAGACCCAGTACTTC. The chain has TRBV5-1 and TRBJ2-5; 8 bases match TRBD1. CDR3 length: 14 amino acids. Germline CDR1 reads SGHRS; CDR2 reads YFSETQ. V dropped 5 bases and J dropped 5; count of bases not matched to a gene: 8.

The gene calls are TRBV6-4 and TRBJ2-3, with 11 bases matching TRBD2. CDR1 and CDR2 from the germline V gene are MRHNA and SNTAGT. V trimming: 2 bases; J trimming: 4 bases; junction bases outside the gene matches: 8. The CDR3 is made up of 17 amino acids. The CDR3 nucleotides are TGTGCCAGCAGTGACCGGTTTAGCGGGGGGGCACCAGATACGCAGTATTTT. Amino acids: CASSDRFSGGAPDTQYF.